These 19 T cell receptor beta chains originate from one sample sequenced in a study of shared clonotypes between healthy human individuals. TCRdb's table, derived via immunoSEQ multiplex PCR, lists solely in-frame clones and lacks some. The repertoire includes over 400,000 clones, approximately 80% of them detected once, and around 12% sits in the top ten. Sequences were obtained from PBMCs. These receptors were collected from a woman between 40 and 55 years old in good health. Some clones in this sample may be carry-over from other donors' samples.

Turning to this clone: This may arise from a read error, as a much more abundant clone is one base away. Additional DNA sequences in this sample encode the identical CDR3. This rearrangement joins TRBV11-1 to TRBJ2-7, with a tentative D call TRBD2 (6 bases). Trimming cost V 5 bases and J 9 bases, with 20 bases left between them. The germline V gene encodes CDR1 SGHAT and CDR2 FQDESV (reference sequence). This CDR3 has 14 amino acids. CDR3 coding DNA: TGTGCCAGCAGCCCAGGACTGGGGGGAGGAGTGCAGTACTTC. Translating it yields CASSPGLGGGVQYF.

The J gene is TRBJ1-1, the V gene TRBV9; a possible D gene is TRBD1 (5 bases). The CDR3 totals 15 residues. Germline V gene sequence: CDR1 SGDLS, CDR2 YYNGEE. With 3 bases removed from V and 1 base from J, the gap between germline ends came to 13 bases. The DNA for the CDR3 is TGTGCCAGCAGCGCGACGGGACGGACGAACACTGAAGCTTTCTTT. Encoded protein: CASSATGRTNTEAFF.

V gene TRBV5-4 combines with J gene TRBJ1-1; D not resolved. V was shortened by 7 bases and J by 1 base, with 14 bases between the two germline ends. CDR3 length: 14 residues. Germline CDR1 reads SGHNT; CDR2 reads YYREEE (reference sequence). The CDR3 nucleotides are TGTGCCAGCCTCCCTGAGCCCTCGAACACTGAAGCTTTCTTT. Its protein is CASLPEPSNTEAFF.

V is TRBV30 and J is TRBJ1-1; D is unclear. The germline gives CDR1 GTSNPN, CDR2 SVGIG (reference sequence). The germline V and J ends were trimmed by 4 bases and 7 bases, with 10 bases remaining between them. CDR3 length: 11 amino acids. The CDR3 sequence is CAWTPKGEAFF. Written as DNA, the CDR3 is TGTGCCTGGACCCCGAAAGGTGAAGCTTTCTTT.

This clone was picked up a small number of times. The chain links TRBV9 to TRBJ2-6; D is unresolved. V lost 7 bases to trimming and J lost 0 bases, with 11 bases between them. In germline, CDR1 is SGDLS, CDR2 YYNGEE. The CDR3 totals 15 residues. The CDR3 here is CASRLTVSGANVLTF. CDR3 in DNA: TGTGCCAGCCGCCTCACCGTCTCTGGGGCCAACGTCCTGACTTTC.

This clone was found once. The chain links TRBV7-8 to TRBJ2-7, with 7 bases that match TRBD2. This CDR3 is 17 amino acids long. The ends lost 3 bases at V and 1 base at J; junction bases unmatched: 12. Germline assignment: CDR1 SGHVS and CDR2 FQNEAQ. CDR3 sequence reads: CASSFSVGGSDSYEQYF. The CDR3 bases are TGTGCCAGCAGCTTTAGCGTTGGCGGGAGCGATTCCTACGAGCAGTACTTC.

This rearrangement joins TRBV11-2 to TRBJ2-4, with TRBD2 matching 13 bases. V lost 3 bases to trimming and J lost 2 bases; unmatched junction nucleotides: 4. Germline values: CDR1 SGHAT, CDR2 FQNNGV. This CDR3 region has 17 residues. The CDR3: CASSFGGLAGSKNIQYF. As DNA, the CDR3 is TGTGCCAGCAGCTTTGGGGGACTAGCGGGATCCAAAAACATTCAGTACTTC. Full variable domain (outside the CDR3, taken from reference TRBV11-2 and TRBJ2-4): EAGVAQSPRYKIIEKRQSVAFWCNPISGHATLYWYQQILGQGPKLLIQFQNNGVVDDSQLPKDRFSAERLKGVDSTLKIQPAKLEDSAVYLCASSFGGLAGSKNIQYFGAGTRLSVL.

The CDR3 sequence: CASSPLDFSETQYF. The CDR3, as DNA: TGTGCCAGTAGTCCCCTGGACTTTTCAGAGACCCAGTACTTC. The gene calls are TRBV19 and TRBJ2-5; D might be TRBD2 (5 bases). In germline, CDR1 is LNHDA, CDR2 SQIVND (reference sequence). Trimming left V 5 bases short and J 4 bases short, with 14 bases between. The CDR3 runs to 14 residues. The variable domain in full, completed from reference TRBV19 and TRBJ2-5, reads DGGITQSPKYLFRKEGQNVTLSCEQNLNHDAMYWYRQDPGQGLRLIYYSQIVNDFQKGDIAEGYSVSREKKESFPLTVTSAQKNPTAFYLCASSPLDFSETQYFGPGTRLLVL.

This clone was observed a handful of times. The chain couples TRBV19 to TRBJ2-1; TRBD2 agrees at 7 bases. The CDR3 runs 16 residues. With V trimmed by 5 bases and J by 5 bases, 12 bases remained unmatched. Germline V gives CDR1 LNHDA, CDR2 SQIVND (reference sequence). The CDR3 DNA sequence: TGTGCCAGTAGTCCCCCGGGCGGGAGTTGGGACAATGAGCAGTTCTTC. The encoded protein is CASSPPGGSWDNEQFF.

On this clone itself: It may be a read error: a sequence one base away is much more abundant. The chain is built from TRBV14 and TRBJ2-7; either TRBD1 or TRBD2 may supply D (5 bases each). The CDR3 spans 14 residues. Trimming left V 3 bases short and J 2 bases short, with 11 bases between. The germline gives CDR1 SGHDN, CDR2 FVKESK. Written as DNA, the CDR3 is TGTGCCAGCAGCCATTGGGACGGAGCCTACGAGCAGTACTTC. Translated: CASSHWDGAYEQYF.

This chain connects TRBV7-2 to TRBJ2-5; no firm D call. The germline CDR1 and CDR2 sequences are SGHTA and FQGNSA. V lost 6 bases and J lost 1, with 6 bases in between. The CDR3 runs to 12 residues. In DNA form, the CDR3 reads TGTGCCAGCAGTCCAATCCAAGAGACCCAGTACTTC. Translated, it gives CASSPIQETQYF.

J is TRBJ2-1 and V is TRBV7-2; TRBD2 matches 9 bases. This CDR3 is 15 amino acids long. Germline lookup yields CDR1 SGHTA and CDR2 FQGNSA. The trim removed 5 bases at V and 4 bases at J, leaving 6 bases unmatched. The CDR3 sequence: CASSQLAGLYNEQFF. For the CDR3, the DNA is TGTGCCAGCAGCCAACTAGCGGGTCTTTACAATGAGCAGTTCTTC.

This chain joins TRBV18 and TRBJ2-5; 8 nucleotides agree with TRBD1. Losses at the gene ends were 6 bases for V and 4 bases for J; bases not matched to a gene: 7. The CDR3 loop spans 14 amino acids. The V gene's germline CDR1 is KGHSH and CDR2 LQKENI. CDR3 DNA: TGTGCCAGCTCTCGGGACAGGTACACAGAGACCCAGTACTTC. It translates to CASSRDRYTETQYF.

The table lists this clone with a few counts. CDR3 DNA: TGTGCCAGCAGCTTAGGGGCAGGGGCTGGGGCCAACGTCCTGACTTTC. It specifies CASSLGAGAGANVLTF. The rearrangement links TRBV7-3 to TRBJ2-6; perhaps TRBD1 as D (6 bases). Germline V gene sequence: CDR1 SGHTA, CDR2 FQGTGA. V was clipped by 2 bases and J by 2 bases, with 10 bases between them. The length of the CDR3 is 16 residues.

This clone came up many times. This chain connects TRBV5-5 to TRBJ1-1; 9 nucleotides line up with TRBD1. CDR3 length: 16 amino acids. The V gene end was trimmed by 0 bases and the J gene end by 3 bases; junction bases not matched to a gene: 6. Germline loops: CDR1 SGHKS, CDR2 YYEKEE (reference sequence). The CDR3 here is CASSLGTGVEDTEAFF. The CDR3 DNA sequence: TGTGCCAGCAGCTTGGGGACAGGGGTTGAGGACACTGAAGCTTTCTTT.

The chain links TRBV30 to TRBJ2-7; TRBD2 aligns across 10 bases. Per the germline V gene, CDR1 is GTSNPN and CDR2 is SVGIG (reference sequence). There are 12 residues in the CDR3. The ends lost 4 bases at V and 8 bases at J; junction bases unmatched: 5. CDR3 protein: CAWTSGSWQQYF. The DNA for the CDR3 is TGTGCCTGGACTAGCGGGAGTTGGCAGCAGTACTTC.

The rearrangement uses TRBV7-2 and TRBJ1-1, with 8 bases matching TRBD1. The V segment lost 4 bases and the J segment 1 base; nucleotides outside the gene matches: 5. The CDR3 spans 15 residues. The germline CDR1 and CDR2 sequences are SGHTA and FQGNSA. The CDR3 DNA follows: TGTGCCAGCAGCTCCTGGACAGGGCCGAACACTGAAGCTTTCTTT. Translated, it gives CASSSWTGPNTEAFF. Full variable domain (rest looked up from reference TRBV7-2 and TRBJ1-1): GAGVSQSPSNKVTEKGKDVELRCDPISGHTALYWYRQSLGQGLEFLIYFQGNSAPDKSGLPSDRFSAERTGGSVSTLTIQRTQQEDSAVYLCASSSWTGPNTEAFFGQGTRLTVV.

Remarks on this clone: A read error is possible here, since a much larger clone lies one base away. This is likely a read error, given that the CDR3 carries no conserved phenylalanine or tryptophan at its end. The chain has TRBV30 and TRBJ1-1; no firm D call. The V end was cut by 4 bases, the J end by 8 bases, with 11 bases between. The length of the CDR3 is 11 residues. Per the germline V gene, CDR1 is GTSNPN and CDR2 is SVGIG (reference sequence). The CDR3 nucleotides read TGTGCCTGGATTAATGTAAGGGAAGCTTTCCTT. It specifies CAWINVREAFL.

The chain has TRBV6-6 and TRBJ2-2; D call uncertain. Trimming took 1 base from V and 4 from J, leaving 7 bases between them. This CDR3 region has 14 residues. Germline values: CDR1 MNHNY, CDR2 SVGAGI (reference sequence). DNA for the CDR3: TGTGCCAGCAGTTACTTCCGGGCCACCGGGGAGCTGTTTTTT. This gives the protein CASSYFRATGELFF.